The present entry profiles one T cell receptor beta chain with its context. No cognate antigen has been identified for it. It has no much larger one-base neighbor in the sample; base qualities were not kept. This specimen's time point label, interpreted: baseline before first vaccination. Vaccinee samples came from UK trials COV001 and COV002, including a single-blind randomized controlled phase 2/3 trial of AZD1222 (ChAdOx1 nCoV-19) in healthy adults. For TCRbeta chain sequencing, PBMC samples were collected from trial participants at day 0 and at day 28 after the second dose. The CDR3 regions of human TCRbeta chains were subjected to immunosequencing. Per the source publication's procedure: Repertoire TCRs were checked for matches against a reference library of SARS-CoV-2-specific TCRs that had been generated using the MIRA antigen-specificity platform. Breadth was defined as the fraction of unique TCRs that were SARS-CoV-2-associated. Depth was defined as the fraction of total T cells that were SARS-CoV-2-associated. Using the MIRA data, each spike-specific TCR was mapped to the spike region that the TCR reacts to and placed in a CD4 or CD8 class. Log10-transformed breadth and depth values were compared by one-way ANOVA with Sidak's multiple comparisons tests. TCRdb limited this immuneACCESS table to in-frame rearrangements with V and J called. A share of clones is missing; checked studies link under half to unresolved V genes, and the rest is unexplained. V, J and clone size reflect that table, while D and trimming were determined from the DNA. This sample gives more than 85,000 clones in total; about 81% of them show up just once. Roughly 4.5% of the sample lies in the top ten.

This sample is part of a study of T cell responses to AZD1222 COVID-19 vaccine (TCRdb year 2021). Some background on the complete study: Because spike-specific TCR depth and breadth did not differ between the two schedules, AZD1222 recipients who got a second dose at roughly 4 weeks were pooled with those who got a second dose at roughly 12 weeks. A total of 230 to 250 trial participants underwent TCR sequencing, of whom 207 received two doses of AZD1222 and some 26 received two doses of the MenACWY control vaccine. Enrollment into the trials was organized by age into subgroups of 18-55, 56-69 and 70-plus years, and those subgroups contained roughly 160, 29 and 62 TCR-sequenced participants, respectively. General findings and caveats noted by the study authors: Reportedly, almost half of the unique spike-specific TCRs recognized epitopes lying outside the regions that are mutated in the B.1.351 and B.1.1.7 variants. After two AZD1222 doses, both the breadth and the depth of spike-specific TCRs were significantly higher than at day 0 and than in MenACWY recipients. Participants were mostly white British, with more females than males. The authors suggested clonal diversity may have been underestimated. In the small 56-69-year group, the increase in depth fell short of significance, most likely because of low power. CD4 TCRs associated with the vaccine covered the entire spike protein, and the dominant responses were in regions 160-218 and 743-854. Conclusions about previously exposed vaccinees were limited because only six AZD1222 recipients were SARS-CoV-2 seropositive at baseline. No day 14 peak-response samples were available, so repertoires were characterized only after the peak T cell response.

CDR1 and CDR2 are read off the germline V gene as SGHVS and FQNEAQ. Counted from cysteine to phenylalanine, this CDR3 has 16 amino acids. Just CDR3 DNA is preserved here, 48 bases in frame from base 1. V loses 2 bases of germline sequence and J loses 6 bases, and the interval between the two ends is 17 bases. This chain is built from TRBV7-8 and TRBJ1-5; tentative D gene TRBD1, with 5 bases matching. Sequencing was performed on peripheral blood, taken on day 0 of AZD1222 vaccination. This TCR was sampled from an adult in good health. The CDR3: CASSLPRRGSGQPQHF. In nucleotides, the sequence is TGTGCCAGCAGCTTACCGCGGCGGGGGTCGGGTCAGCCCCAGCATTTT.